Listed below are T cell receptor beta chains from one sample, sequenced in a study of STAT3 mutations in large granular lymphocyte leukemia. Sequenced by immunoSEQ multiplex PCR; TCRdb stores in-frame clones only, minus some. The data contain fewer than 11,000 clones, around nine tenths of them seen just once; the ten biggest clones take up around two fifths. The sequenced sample was peripheral blood mononuclear cells. The receptors were gathered from a man in his 60s with T-cell large granular lymphocyte leukemia. Some clones in this sample may be carry-over from other donors' samples. The conserved cysteine and the conserved F or W are not part of the CDR3 here. The D gene is left open where the match is weak.

V: TRBV7-2
D: TRBD2
CDR3: ASSLELAGAGEQY

V: TRBV11-3
D: TRBD1
CDR3: ASSFRDSPSYEQY

V: TRBV4-2
D: TRBD1
CDR3: ASSQDQGQLLPGANVLT

V: TRBV7-9
D: TRBD2
CDR3: ASSLALAGVYNEQF

V: TRBV18
D: NA
CDR3: ASSPTSGFYGYT

V: TRBV4-2
D: TRBD1
CDR3: ASSDRGLNNEQF

V: TRBV19
D: TRBD2
CDR3: ASKVLAGAGTGELF

V: TRBV6-5
D: NA
CDR3: ASSQTQGAKNIQY

V: TRBV29-1
D: NA
CDR3: SVEGVETWIYGYT

V: TRBV5-1
D: TRBD2
CDR3: ASSMPRQGTSGRVPYEQY

V: TRBV5-1
D: NA
CDR3: ASSLEGGRFGYGYT

V: TRBV13
D: TRBD1
CDR3: ASSLASGTVSQETQY

V: TRBV4-1
D: NA
CDR3: ASSQSLSTDTQY

V: TRBV5-1
D: TRBD2
CDR3: ASSQSGRNTGELF

V: TRBV28
D: TRBD1
CDR3: ASRVTGSTGNTIY

V: TRBV7-2
D: NA
CDR3: ASSLGEDTQY

V: TRBV6-5
D: NA
CDR3: ASRAPGTTDTQY

V: TRBV5-6
D: NA
CDR3: ASSFSNQPQH

V: TRBV20-1
D: NA
CDR3: SAVEDTQY

V: TRBV5-1
D: TRBD1
CDR3: ASSLGDSLGGYT

V: TRBV19
D: TRBD2
CDR3: ASTLSGGGTYEQY

V: TRBV5-1
D: NA
CDR3: ASSLEAGSSYEQY

V: TRBV30
D: NA
CDR3: AWSMWGGGNTEAF

V: TRBV5-1
D: TRBD1
CDR3: ASSYQGQAYEQY

V: TRBV18
D: TRBD1
CDR3: ASSPPSGGDAGYT

V: TRBV27
D: TRBD2
CDR3: ASRLANEQF

V: TRBV5-1
D: TRBD1
CDR3: ASSPRQGAFGYT

V: TRBV27
D: TRBD2
CDR3: ASSSLLAGVDEQY

V: TRBV7-7
D: NA
CDR3: ASSLGVGMSQETQY

V: TRBV30
D: NA
CDR3: AWSVTGTPGGYGYT

V: TRBV14
D: NA
CDR3: ASSQPVRNSPLH

V: TRBV2
D: NA
CDR3: ASSEARGYNEQF

V: TRBV5-1
D: NA
CDR3: ASSPYDSSGNTIY

V: TRBV7-9
D: NA
CDR3: ASSRGEGYT

V: TRBV18
D: NA
CDR3: ASSPGGKAKNIQY

V: TRBV9
D: NA
CDR3: ASSVGSSTGELF

V: TRBV7-9
D: NA
CDR3: ASSLAPWGSPLH

V: TRBV19
D: NA
CDR3: ASSTWGEYYEQY

V: TRBV30
D: NA
CDR3: AWSEGTAGYDGYT

V: TRBV5-4
D: TRBD2
CDR3: ASSRPGGGPGELF

V: TRBV27
D: TRBD2
CDR3: ASSPPDGGRYEQY

V: TRBV5-1
D: NA
CDR3: ASSLGVSGELF